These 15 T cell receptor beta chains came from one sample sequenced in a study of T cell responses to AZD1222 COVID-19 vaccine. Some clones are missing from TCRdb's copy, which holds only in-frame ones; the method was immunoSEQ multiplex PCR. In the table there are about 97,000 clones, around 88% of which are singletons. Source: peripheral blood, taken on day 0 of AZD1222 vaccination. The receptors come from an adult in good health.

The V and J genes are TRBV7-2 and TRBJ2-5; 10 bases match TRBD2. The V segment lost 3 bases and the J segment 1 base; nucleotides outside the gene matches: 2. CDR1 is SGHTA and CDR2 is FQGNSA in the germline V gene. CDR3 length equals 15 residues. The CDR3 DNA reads TGTGCCAGCAGCTTTAGGACTAGCGGCCAAGAGACCCAGTACTTC. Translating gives CASSFRTSGQETQYF.

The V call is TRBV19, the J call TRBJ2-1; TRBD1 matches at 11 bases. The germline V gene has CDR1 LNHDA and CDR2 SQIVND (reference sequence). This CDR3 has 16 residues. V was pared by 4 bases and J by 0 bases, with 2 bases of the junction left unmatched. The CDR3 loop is CASSRDRGISYNEQFF. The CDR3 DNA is TGTGCCAGTAGTAGGGACAGGGGGATCTCCTACAATGAGCAGTTCTTC.

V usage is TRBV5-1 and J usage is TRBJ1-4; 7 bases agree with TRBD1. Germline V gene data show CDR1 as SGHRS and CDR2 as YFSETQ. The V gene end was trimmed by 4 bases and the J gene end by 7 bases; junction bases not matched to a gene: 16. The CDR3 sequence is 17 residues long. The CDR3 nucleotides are TGCGCCAGCAGCCCCGGGACAGATTACCCACACGGTGAAAAACTGTTTTTT. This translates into CASSPGTDYPHGEKLFF.

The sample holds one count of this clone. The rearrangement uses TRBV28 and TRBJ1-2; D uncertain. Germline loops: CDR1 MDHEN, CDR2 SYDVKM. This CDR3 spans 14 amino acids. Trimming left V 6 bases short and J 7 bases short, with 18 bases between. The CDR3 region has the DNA TGTGCCAGCAGGGACGTGGGGTCTTATACTGGCTACACCTTC. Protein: CASRDVGSYTGYTF.

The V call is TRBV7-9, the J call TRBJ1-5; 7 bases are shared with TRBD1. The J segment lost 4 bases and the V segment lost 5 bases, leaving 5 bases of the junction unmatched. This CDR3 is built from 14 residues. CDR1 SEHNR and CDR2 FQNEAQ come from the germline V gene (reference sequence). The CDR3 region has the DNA TGTGCCAGCAGCGCAGGGACAGAGAATCAGCCCCAGCATTTT. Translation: CASSAGTENQPQHF.

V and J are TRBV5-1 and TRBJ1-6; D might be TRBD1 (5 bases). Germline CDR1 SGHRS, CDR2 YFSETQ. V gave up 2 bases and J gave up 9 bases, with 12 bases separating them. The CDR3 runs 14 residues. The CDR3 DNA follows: TGCGCCAGCAGCTTCTGGGACCTGGCTTCACCCCTCCACTTT. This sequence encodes CASSFWDLASPLHF.

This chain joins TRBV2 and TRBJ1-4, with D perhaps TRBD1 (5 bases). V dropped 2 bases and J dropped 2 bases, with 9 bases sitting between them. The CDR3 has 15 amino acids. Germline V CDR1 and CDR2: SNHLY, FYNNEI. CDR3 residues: CASSEFRVTNEKLFF. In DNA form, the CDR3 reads TGTGCCAGCAGTGAATTCAGGGTTACTAATGAAAAACTGTTTTTT.

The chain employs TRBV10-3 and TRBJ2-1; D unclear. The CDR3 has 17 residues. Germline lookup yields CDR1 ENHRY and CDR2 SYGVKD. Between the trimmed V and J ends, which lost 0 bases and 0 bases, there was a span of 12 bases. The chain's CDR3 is CAISESGYPSSYNEQFF. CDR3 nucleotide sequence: TGTGCCATCAGTGAGTCGGGCTACCCAAGCTCCTACAATGAGCAGTTCTTC.

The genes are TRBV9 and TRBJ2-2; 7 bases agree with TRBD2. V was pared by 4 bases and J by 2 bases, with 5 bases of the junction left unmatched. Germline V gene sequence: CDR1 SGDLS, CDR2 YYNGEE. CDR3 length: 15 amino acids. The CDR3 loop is CASSLRDYNTGELFF. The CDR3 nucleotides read TGTGCCAGCAGCCTCCGGGACTATAACACCGGGGAGCTGTTTTTT.

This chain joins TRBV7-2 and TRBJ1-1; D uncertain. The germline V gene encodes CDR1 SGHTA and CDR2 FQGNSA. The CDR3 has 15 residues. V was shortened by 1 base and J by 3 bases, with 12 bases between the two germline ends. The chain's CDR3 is CASSLGGNLHTEAFF. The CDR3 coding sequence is TGTGCCAGCAGCTTAGGTGGAAATTTACACACTGAAGCTTTCTTT.

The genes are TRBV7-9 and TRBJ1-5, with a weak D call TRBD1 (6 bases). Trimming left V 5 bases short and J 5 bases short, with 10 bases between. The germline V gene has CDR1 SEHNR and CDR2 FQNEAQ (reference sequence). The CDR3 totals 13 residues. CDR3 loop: CASSEQGDQPQHF. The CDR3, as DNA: TGTGCCAGCAGCGAACAGGGCGATCAGCCCCAGCATTTT.

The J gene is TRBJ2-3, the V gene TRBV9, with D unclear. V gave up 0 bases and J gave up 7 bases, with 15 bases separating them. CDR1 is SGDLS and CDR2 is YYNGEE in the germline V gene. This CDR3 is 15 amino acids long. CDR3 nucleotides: TGTGCCAGCAGCGTAGAATATGGCAATGTTCATACGCAGTATTTT. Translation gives CASSVEYGNVHTQYF.

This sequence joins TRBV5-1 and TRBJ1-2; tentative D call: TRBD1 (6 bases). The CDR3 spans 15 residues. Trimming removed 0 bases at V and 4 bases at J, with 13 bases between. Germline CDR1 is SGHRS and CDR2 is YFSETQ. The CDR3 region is CASSLAPGQFYGYTF. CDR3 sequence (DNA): TGCGCCAGCAGCTTGGCCCCTGGACAGTTCTATGGCTACACCTTC.

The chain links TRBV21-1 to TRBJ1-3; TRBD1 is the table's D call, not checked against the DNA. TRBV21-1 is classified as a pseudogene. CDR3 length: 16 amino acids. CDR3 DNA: TGTGCCAGCAGCTCCCTTCAGGGGATCTCTGGAAACACCATATATTTT. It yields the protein CASSSLQGISGNTIYF.

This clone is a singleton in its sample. In nucleotides, the CDR3 is TGTGCCAGTGGGGCAGGCGTTAACTATGGCTACACCTTC. Translating gives CASGAGVNYGYTF. The chain recombines TRBV7-9 with TRBJ1-2; D may be TRBD1 (5 bases). The length of the CDR3 is 13 residues. The V end was cut by 9 bases, the J end by 1 base, with 12 bases between. Germline assignment: CDR1 SEHNR and CDR2 FQNEAQ (reference sequence).